Each of the 8 T cell receptor beta chains below was sequenced from the same sample in a study of human thymus T cells. Resected material from corrective heart surgery provided the thymus tissue analysed. Assay: immunoSEQ multiplex PCR; the TCRdb copy retains only in-frame clones and omits some. The sample carries about 130,000 clones, 90% to 95% recorded once. Source material: thymus tissue. The receptors originated from a boy younger than two with a congenital heart defect but otherwise immunologically healthy.

This chain uses TRBV27 with TRBJ2-6, with D hard to call. Germline V lookup: CDR1 MNHEY, CDR2 SMNVEV (reference sequence). Trimming removed 7 bases from V and 0 bases from J, with 1 base in between. The CDR3 totals 12 residues. CDR3 DNA: TGTGCCAGCACCTCTGGGGCCAACGTCCTGACTTTC. This encodes CASTSGANVLTF. Together with reference TRBV27 and TRBJ2-6, the CDR3 gives the full variable domain: EAQVTQNPRYLITVTGKKLTVTCSQNMNHEYMSWYRQDPGLGLRQIYYSMNVEVTDKGDVPEGYKVSRKEKRNFPLILESPSPNQTSLYFCASTSGANVLTFGAGSRLTVL.

The chain combines TRBV4-3 with TRBJ1-5, with D perhaps matching TRBD1 (5 bases). The V gene lost 1 base and the J gene lost 7 bases, with 17 bases spanning the gap. The CDR3 covers 16 residues. The germline CDR1 and CDR2 sequences are LGHNA and YSLEER. CDR3 in DNA: TGCGCCAGCAGCCAAGTTCGAGGAGGGGTTGGGCAGCCCCAGCATTTT. It translates to CASSQVRGGVGQPQHF.

V and J are TRBV27 and TRBJ1-3; 10 nucleotides agree with TRBD1. V was clipped by 5 bases and J by 1 base; unmatched bases: 2. Germline CDR1 and CDR2: MNHEY and SMNVEV (reference sequence). This CDR3 has 15 residues. This chain's CDR3 is CASSDRGRSGNTIYF. CDR3 in DNA: TGTGCCAGCAGTGACAGGGGGCGATCTGGAAACACCATATATTTT.

This rearrangement joins TRBV7-2 to TRBJ2-6; D is uncertain. Germline assignment: CDR1 SGHTA and CDR2 FQGNSA. This CDR3 is built from 15 residues. The germline V and J ends were trimmed by 5 bases and 0 bases, with 8 bases remaining between them. CDR3 in amino acids: CASSLGRSGANVLTF. CDR3 DNA sequence: TGTGCCAGCAGCCTAGGCCGCTCTGGGGCCAACGTCCTGACTTTC.

The chain recombines TRBV15 with TRBJ2-7, with D possibly TRBD2 on 5 matching bases. Trimming took 0 bases from V and 2 from J, leaving 11 bases between them. The CDR3 runs 15 residues. In germline, CDR1 is LNHNV, CDR2 YYDKDF (reference sequence). CDR3 residues: CATSRDQFGTYEQYF. DNA of the CDR3: TGTGCCACCAGCAGAGACCAATTCGGGACCTACGAGCAGTACTTC.

The chain is built from TRBV28 and TRBJ1-1; a possible D gene is TRBD1 (6 bases). The V and J ends lost 5 bases and 5 bases respectively, with 12 bases between them. The germline CDR1 and CDR2 sequences are MDHEN and SYDVKM. This CDR3 spans 13 amino acids. The CDR3 nucleotides are TGTGCCAGCAGTGTTTACAGGGTTACTGAAGCTTTCTTT. Protein: CASSVYRVTEAFF.

This clone was observed a single time. The chain links TRBV28 to TRBJ1-1, with D perhaps matching TRBD1 (5 bases). Per the germline V gene, CDR1 is MDHEN and CDR2 is SYDVKM. Trimming took 6 bases from V and 0 from J, leaving 17 bases between them. This CDR3 is 16 amino acids long. CDR3 region: CASSPTYQGVNTEAFF. The CDR3 DNA reads TGTGCCAGCAGCCCCACATACCAGGGAGTGAACACTGAAGCTTTCTTT.

The chain links TRBV19 to TRBJ1-5; D perhaps matches TRBD1 (5 bases). Germline-derived CDR1 and CDR2 are LNHDA and SQIVND (reference sequence). The CDR3 is 16 residues long. V was pared by 3 bases and J by 2 bases, with 14 bases between. In DNA, the CDR3 is TGTGCCAGTAGTATTAGGCAGGGCAGGGGCAATCAGCCCCAGCATTTT. Translating gives CASSIRQGRGNQPQHF.